The sequence of this T cell receptor beta chain was determined in a study of blood T cell repertoires in COVID-19. The overall study: COVID-19 samples, acute and convalescent, were from the United States, Italy and Spain.

This clone was recorded a few times. Produced via immunoSEQ multiplex PCR; TCRdb's table is partial and in-frame only. The table shows 90,000 to 100,000 clones, with roughly 86% occurring only once. The CDR3 is 16 amino acids. V was pared by 5 bases and J by 0 bases, with 13 bases between. The germline V gene has CDR1 MGHRA and CDR2 YSYEKL. Specimen: peripheral blood. This chain uses TRBV4-1 with TRBJ1-4; D unclear. This sequence was found in a man in his fifties or sixties with acute or convalescent COVID-19. The CDR3 region is CASSFRPGATNEKLFF. The CDR3 DNA follows: TGCGCCAGCAGCTTCAGGCCCGGGGCAACTAATGAAAAACTGTTTTTT.